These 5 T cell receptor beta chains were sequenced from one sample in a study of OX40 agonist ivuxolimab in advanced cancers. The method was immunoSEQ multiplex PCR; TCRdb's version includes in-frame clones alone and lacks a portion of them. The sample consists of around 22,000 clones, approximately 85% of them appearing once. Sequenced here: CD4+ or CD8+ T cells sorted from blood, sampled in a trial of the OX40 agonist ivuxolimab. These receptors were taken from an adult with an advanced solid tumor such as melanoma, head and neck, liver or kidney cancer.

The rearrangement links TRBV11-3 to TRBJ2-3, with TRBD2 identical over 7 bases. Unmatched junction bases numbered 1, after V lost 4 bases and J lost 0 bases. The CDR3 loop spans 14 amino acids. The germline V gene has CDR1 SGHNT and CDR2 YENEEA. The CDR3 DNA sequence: TGTGCCAGCAGCTATAGCGGGAGCACAGATACGCAGTATTTT. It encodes CASSYSGSTDTQYF. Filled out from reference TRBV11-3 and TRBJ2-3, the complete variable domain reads EAGVVQSPRYKIIEKKQPVAFWCNPISGHNTLYWYLQNLGQGPELLIRYENEEAVDDSQLPKDRFSAERLKGVDSTLKIQPAELGDSAVYLCASSYSGSTDTQYFGPGTRLTVL.

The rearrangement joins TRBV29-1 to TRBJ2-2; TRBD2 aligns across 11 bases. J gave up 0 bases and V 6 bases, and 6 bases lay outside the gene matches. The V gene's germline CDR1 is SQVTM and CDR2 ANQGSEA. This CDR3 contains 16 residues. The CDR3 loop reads CSVTTSGDANTGELFF. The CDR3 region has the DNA TGCAGCGTAACGACTAGCGGGGACGCGAACACCGGGGAGCTGTTTTTT.

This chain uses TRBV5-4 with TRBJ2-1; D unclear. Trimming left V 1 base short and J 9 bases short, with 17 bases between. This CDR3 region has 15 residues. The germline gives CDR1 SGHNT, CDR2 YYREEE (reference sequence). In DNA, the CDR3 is TGTGCCAGCAGCTTGAAGTCGCGGTCGATCGGTGAGCAGTTCTTC. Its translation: CASSLKSRSIGEQFF. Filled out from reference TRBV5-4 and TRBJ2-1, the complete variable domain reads ETGVTQSPTHLIKTRGQQVTLRCSSQSGHNTVSWYQQALGQGPQFIFQYYREEENGRGNFPPRFSGLQFPNYSSELNVNALELDDSALYLCASSLKSRSIGEQFFGPGTRLTVL.

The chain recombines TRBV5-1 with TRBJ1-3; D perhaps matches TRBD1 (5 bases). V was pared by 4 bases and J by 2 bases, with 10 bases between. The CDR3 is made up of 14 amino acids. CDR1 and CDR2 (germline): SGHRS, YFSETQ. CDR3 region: CASSPGGAGNTIYF. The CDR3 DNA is TGCGCCAGCAGCCCAGGAGGGGCTGGAAACACCATATATTTT. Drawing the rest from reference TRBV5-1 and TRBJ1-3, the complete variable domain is KAGVTQTPRYLIKTRGQQVTLSCSPISGHRSVSWYQQTPGQGLQFLFEYFSETQRNKGNFPGRFSGRQFSNSRSEMNVSTLELGDSALYLCASSPGGAGNTIYFGEGSWLTVV.

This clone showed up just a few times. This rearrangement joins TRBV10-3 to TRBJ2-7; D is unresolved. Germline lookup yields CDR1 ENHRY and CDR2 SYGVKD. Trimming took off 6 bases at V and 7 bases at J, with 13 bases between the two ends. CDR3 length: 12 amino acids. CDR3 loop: CAIRPISGEQYF. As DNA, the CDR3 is TGTGCCATCAGACCGATTAGTGGAGAGCAGTACTTC.